Sequencing of this TCR beta chain was carried out in a study of graft-versus-host responses after intestinal transplantation. Libraries were prepared by immunoSEQ multiplex PCR; TCRdb keeps only in-frame clonotypes and omits some of them. The sample includes roughly 56,000 clones, around nine tenths of them seen just once. This TCR was sampled from a human patient who received an intestinal transplant, so some T cells may come from the graft donor. Source: PBMCs, taken roughly 120 days after intestinal transplantation.

The chain's CDR3 is CASSQDHTGLNTEAFF. The CDR3 DNA is TGCGCCAGCAGCCAAGATCACACGGGATTAAACACTGAAGCTTTCTTT. This chain joins TRBV4-1 and TRBJ1-1; no firm D call. Germline V lookup: CDR1 MGHRA, CDR2 YSYEKL. V shed 0 bases and J shed 2 bases, with 13 bases lying between them. The CDR3 loop spans 16 amino acids.